This entry describes one T cell receptor (beta chain). The antigen is undetermined. TCRalpha and TCRbeta cDNA went through nested PCRs of roughly 15 and 9 cycles, two in total. TCRdb re-called the 5' RACE reads and shows each CDR3 protein once, DNA omitted. The ten top clones account for roughly 12%, within a sample of over 100,000 distinct CDR3 sequences. The CDR3 covers 15 residues. The sample originates from a study of monozygotic twins with inflammatory bowel disease. Study-wide points: Immunosuppressive treatments were not uniform, and this may have added variability to patient repertoires.

V gene TRBV12-3 or TRBV12-4 combines with J gene TRBJ2-5; with no DNA, the TCRdb D assignment of TRBD1 cannot be verified. This TCR was recovered from a human donor with ulcerative colitis or Crohn's disease, or a healthy co-twin of an affected twin (not recorded which). Sequencing input: blood. CDR3 in amino acids: CASSLSGGAWKTQYF.